One sample yielded the 8 T cell receptor beta chains listed below, sequenced in a study of Ad26.COV2.S vaccination and SARS-CoV-2 variants. The data were produced by immunoSEQ multiplex PCR, yet TCRdb's version contains in-frame clones alone and is incomplete. The sample records about 440,000 clones, around 90% being singletons. Treatment specified: some 20 received Ad26.COV2.S at low or high dose, single or two shots; roughly 5 received placebo; per-sample allocation not given. Samples analyzed were those drawn on day 63 after the first vaccine or placebo injection. Here the sequenced sample was peripheral blood, taken in a trial of Ad26.COV2.S vaccine versus placebo. The source is a person aged 18-60 years who received the Ad26.COV2.S COVID-19 vaccine or a placebo.

V usage is TRBV5-6 and J usage is TRBJ1-1; TRBD1 is a possible D gene (6 bases). Germline CDR1 SGHDT, CDR2 YYEEEE. Trimming took off 0 bases at V and 11 bases at J, with 17 bases between the two ends. This CDR3 is built from 14 residues. This CDR3 reads CASSLVPGGREAFF. The CDR3 nucleotides read TGTGCCAGCAGCTTGGTTCCCGGGGGGCGGGAGGCTTTCTTT.

The chain couples TRBV5-1 to TRBJ2-1, with a tentative D call TRBD2 (7 bases). CDR1 is SGHRS, CDR2 YFSETQ, per germline. V lost 0 bases to trimming and J lost 9 bases, with 16 bases between them. The CDR3 extends over 15 amino acids. The CDR3 sequence: CASSLGGNREGEQFF. CDR3 sequence (DNA): TGCGCCAGCAGCTTGGGGGGGAACAGGGAGGGTGAGCAGTTCTTC.

Points on this clone: Other nucleotide sequences from this sample produce the same CDR3. The chain employs TRBV5-6 and TRBJ2-1; 7 bases are a match to TRBD2. From germline, CDR1 is SGHDT and CDR2 YYEEEE. The CDR3 is 15 residues long. V gave up 0 bases and J gave up 2 bases; unmatched junction bases: 2. The CDR3 DNA follows: TGTGCCAGCAGCTTGGGACTAGCAGCCTACAATGAGCAGTTCTTC. Translation gives CASSLGLAAYNEQFF.

The chain uses TRBV30 and TRBJ2-7; D call uncertain. In germline, CDR1 is GTSNPN, CDR2 SVGIG (reference sequence). V shed 0 bases and J shed 1 base, with 10 bases lying between them. This CDR3 has 14 amino acids. This chain's CDR3 is CAWSVIEQSYEQYF. For the CDR3, the DNA is TGTGCCTGGAGTGTAATCGAACAGTCCTACGAGCAGTACTTC.

The sample holds one count of this clone. This chain uses TRBV19 with TRBJ2-2, with 7 bases that match TRBD2. The CDR3 is 15 amino acids. Trimming removed 5 bases from V and 3 bases from J; junction bases left unmatched: 6. The V gene's germline CDR1 is LNHDA and CDR2 SQIVND (reference sequence). The CDR3 DNA sequence: TGTGCCAGTAGTCGGGCGGGAGCGGACACCGGGGAGCTGTTTTTT. It encodes CASSRAGADTGELFF.

This clone has just a few counts. The rearrangement uses TRBV7-3 and TRBJ2-2; tentatively, D is TRBD2 (6 bases). Germline V gene sequence: CDR1 SGHTA, CDR2 FQGTGA. Trimming took 5 bases from V and 0 from J, leaving 16 bases between them. This CDR3 is 17 amino acids long. As DNA, the CDR3 is TGTGCCAGCAGCCGGGACTTACCCGGAGCGAACACCGGGGAGCTGTTTTTT. This encodes CASSRDLPGANTGELFF.

The rearrangement uses TRBV7-2 and TRBJ2-1; 13 nucleotides agree with TRBD2. Per the germline V gene, CDR1 is SGHTA and CDR2 is FQGNSA. The CDR3 sequence is 16 residues long. The trim removed 5 bases at V and 9 bases at J, leaving 10 bases unmatched. The CDR3 loop reads CASSTTSGRASAEQFF. DNA for the CDR3: TGTGCCAGCAGCACTACTAGCGGGAGGGCCTCGGCTGAGCAGTTCTTC.

This chain joins TRBV3-1 (or the pseudogene TRBV3-2) and TRBJ2-1; TRBD1 or TRBD2 may be the D gene (5 bases each). CDR3 size: 15 residues. Trimming took off 0 bases at V and 7 bases at J, with 13 bases between the two ends. Germline V gives CDR1 LGHDT, CDR2 YNNKEL (reference sequence). The CDR3 is CASSQEGRRANEQFF. CDR3 DNA: TGTGCCAGCAGCCAAGAGGGACGCCGGGCGAATGAGCAGTTCTTC.